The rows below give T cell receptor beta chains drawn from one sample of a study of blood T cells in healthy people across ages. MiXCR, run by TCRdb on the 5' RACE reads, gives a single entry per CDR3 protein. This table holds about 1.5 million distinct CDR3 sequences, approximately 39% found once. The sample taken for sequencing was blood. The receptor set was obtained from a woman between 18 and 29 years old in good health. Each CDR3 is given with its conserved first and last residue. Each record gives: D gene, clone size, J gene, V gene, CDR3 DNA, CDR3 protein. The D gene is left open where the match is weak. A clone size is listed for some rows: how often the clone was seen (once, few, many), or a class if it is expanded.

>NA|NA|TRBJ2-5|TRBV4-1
TGCGCCAGCAGCCAGACAGGGAGGGACCAAGAGACCCAGTACTTC
CASSQTGRDQETQYF
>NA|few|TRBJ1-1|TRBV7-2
TGTGCCAGCAGCTCTCGATGGGGCGCCACTGAAGCTTTCTTT
CASSSRWGATEAFF
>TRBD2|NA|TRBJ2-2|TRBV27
TGTGCCAGCAGTTCACCGAGCGGGATTAACACCGGGGAGCTGTTTTTT
CASSSPSGINTGELFF
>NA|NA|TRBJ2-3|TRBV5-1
TGCGCCAGCAGCTTGGCCGAAAGGGGTTTCACAGATACGCAGTATTTT
CASSLAERGFTDTQYF
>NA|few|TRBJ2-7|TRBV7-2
TGTGCCAGCAGCTTAGCTCCTAGCCACCCCTCCTACGAGCAGTACTTC
CASSLAPSHPSYEQYF
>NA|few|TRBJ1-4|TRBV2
TGTGCCAGCAGTCGGGTCCTTAATGAAAAACTGTTTTTT
CASSRVLNEKLFF
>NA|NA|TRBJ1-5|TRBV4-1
TGCGCCAGCAGCCAGACTCAGGGCCACAATCAGCCCCAGCATTTT
CASSQTQGHNQPQHF
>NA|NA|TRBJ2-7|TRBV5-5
TGTGCCACGCACACGAGCTCCTACAATGAGCAGTACTTC
CATHTSSYNEQYF
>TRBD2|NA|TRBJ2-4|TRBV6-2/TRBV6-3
TGTGCCATCCAACTAGCGGGAGTTGGAGAGCAGTACTTC
CAIQLAGVGEQYF
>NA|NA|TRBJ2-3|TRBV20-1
TGCAGTGCCTCTAGTGGGGGGGCCGGGTCAGATACGCAGTATTTT
CSASSGGAGSDTQYF
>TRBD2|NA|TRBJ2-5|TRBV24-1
TGTGCCACCAGTGATCCTAGCGGAGGCGGAGAGACCCAGTACTTC
CATSDPSGGGETQYF
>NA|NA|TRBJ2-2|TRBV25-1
TGTGCCAGCAGTGAAGGCGGGCTAGCGCTCGGGGAGCTGTTTTTT
CASSEGGLALGELFF
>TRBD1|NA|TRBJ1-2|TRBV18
TGTGCCAGCTCACCCGACCGGGACAGGTCTTCAGGCTATGGCTACACCTTC
CASSPDRDRSSGYGYTF
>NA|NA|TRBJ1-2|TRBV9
TGTGCCAGCAGCGTACCCGGAGGCCACGGCTACACCTTC
CASSVPGGHGYTF
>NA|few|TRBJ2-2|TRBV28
TGTGCCAGCTCACGGGCGAACACCGGGGAGCTGTTTTTT
CASSRANTGELFF
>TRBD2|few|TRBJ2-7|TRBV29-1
TGCAGCGTTGTTAGCGGGAGTCGCGAGCAGTACTTC
CSVVSGSREQYF
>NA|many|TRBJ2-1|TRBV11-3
TGTGCCAGCAGCCTCGGGCGGGGGCTCGATGAGCAGTTCTTC
CASSLGRGLDEQFF
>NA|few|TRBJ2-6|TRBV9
TGTGCCAGCAGCTCTAGCCCCAACTCTGGGGCCAACGTCCTGACTTTC
CASSSSPNSGANVLTF
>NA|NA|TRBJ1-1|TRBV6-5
TGTGCCAGCAGTTACGCTCCCAACTTCAGGGGCCCTGACACTGAAGCTTTCTTT
CASSYAPNFRGPDTEAFF
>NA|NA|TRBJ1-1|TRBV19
TGTGCCAGTGCGCCAGGGATCCCTGAAGCTTTCTTT
CASAPGIPEAFF
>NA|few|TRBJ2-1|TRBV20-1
TGCAGTGCTAGGTCCTTCGGGGCCCGCTACAATGAGCAGTTCTTC
CSARSFGARYNEQFF
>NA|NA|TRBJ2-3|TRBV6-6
TGTGCCAGCAGTTACTCCCCAGGGACGGGTCAGCCCCAGTATTTT
CASSYSPGTGQPQYF
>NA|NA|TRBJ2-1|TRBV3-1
TGTGCCAGCAGCCATGGAAGGGCTCTCAGGGTCTATGAGCAGTTCTTC
CASSHGRALRVYEQFF
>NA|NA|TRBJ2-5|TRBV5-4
TGTGCCAGCGAGGGAGGAGGAGAGACCCAGTACTTC
CASEGGGETQYF
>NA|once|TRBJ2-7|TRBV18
TGTGCCAGCTCACCACTGGCTGCTAGCTCCTACGAGCAGTACTTC
CASSPLAASSYEQYF
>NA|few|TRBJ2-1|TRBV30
TGTGCCTGGAGTGTCCGAAGGGCTTTACAGTTCTTC
CAWSVRRALQFF
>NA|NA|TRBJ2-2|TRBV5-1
TGCGCCAGCAGCTCCTTGAGGGAGGCGGACACCGGGGAGCTGTTTTTT
CASSSLREADTGELFF
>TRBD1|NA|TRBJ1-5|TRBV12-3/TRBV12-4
TGTGCCAGCACCACAGGGGCAAATCAGCCCCAGCATTTT
CASTTGANQPQHF
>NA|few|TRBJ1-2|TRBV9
TGTGCCAGCAGCGGAGACCCCCCGATTCCGCCCTATGGCTACACCTTC
CASSGDPPIPPYGYTF
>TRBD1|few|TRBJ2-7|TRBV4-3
TGCGCCAGCAGCCAGGGGACAGGGGACGAGCAGTACTTC
CASSQGTGDEQYF
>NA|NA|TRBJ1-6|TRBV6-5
TGTGCCAGCAGTTACTCGCTACAGGCAAATAATTCACCCCTCCACTTT
CASSYSLQANNSPLHF
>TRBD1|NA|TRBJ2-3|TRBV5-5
TGTGCCAGCAGAGGACCGGGACAGAGCACAGATACGCAGTATTTT
CASRGPGQSTDTQYF
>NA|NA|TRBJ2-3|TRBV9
TGTGCCAGCAGCGTAGACCCGCTTCTAAAGACTAGCACAGATACGCAGTATTTT
CASSVDPLLKTSTDTQYF
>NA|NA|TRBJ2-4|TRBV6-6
TGTGCCAGCAGTTATTTCCCGGGAGCAACGAACATTCAGTACTTC
CASSYFPGATNIQYF
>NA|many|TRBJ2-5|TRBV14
TGTGCCAGCAGCCAAGAGTTGGAAGAGACCCAGTACTTC
CASSQELEETQYF
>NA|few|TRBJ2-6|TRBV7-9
TGTGCCAGCCAGGAGGAGGACAACGTCCTGACTTTC
CASQEEDNVLTF
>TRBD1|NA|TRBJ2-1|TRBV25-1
TGTGCCAGCAGTGATGGACCGGGACAGGGGGACAATGAGCAGTTCTTC
CASSDGPGQGDNEQFF
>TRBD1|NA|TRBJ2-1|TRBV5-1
TGCGCCAGCAGCTTGTGGACAGGAGATTACAATGAGCAGTTCTTC
CASSLWTGDYNEQFF
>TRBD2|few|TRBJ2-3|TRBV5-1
TGCGCCAGCAGCCAACTGAGCGGGGGCGGGACAGATACGCAGTATTTT
CASSQLSGGGTDTQYF
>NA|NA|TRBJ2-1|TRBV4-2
TGTGCCAGCAGCCAAGATCACCCGAATAAGCAGTTCTTC
CASSQDHPNKQFF
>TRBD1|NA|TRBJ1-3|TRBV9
TGTGCCAGCAGCCCGTTCTCACCGGGACAGGCTGGAAACACCATATATTTT
CASSPFSPGQAGNTIYF
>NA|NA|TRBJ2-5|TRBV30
TGTGCCTGGAGTGGTAGCTCCCAAGAGACCCAGTACTTC
CAWSGSSQETQYF
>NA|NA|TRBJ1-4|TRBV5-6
TGTGCCAGCGCAGTTGAGCTAAATGAAAAACTGTTTTTT
CASAVELNEKLFF
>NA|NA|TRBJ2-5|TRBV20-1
TGCAGTGCTGGTCCGGGACCCCGCTTACTGAGGTATGAGCAGTACTTC
CSAGPGPRLLRYEQYF
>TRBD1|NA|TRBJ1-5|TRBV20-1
TGCAGTGCTTTTGAACAGGGGAAAGGCAATCAGCCCCAGCATTTT
CSAFEQGKGNQPQHF
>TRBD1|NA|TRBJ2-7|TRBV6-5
TGTGCCAGCAGTTACGGACGACAGGGTAGCTACGAGCAGTACTTC
CASSYGRQGSYEQYF
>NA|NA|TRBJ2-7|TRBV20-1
TGCAGTGCTAAGTGGGCCTCCTACGAGCAGTACTTC
CSAKWASYEQYF
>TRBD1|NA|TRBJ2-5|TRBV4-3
TGCGCCAGCAGCAATATCCCGGGACAGGGGAAAGAGACCCAGTACTTC
CASSNIPGQGKETQYF
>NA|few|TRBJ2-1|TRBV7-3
TGTGCCAGCAGCTTATATGGGGGGCACAATGAGCAGTTCTTC
CASSLYGGHNEQFF
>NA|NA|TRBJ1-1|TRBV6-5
TGTGCCAGCAGTGAGGGATTTGGAGGCACTGAAGCTTTCTTT
CASSEGFGGTEAFF
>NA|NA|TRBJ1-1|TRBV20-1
TGCAGTGCGCGACACATGAACACTGAAGCTTTCTTT
CSARHMNTEAFF
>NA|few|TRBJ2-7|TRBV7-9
TGTGCCAGCAGCTTAGATGCATACAATGAGCAGTACTTC
CASSLDAYNEQYF
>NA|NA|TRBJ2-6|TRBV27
TGTGCCAGCAGTCCGCTGTCCGTTGGCTCTGGGGTCAACGTCCTGACTTTC
CASSPLSVGSGVNVLTF
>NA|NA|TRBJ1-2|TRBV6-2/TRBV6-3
TGTGCCGCCGATGGGATCTATGGCTACACCTTC
CAADGIYGYTF